This T cell receptor beta chain was observed in a study of blood T cells in healthy people across ages. V lost 3 bases to trimming and J lost 5 bases; unmatched junction nucleotides: 6. This CDR3 comprises 15 residues. CDR1 is SGHAT, CDR2 FQNNGV, per germline. The use of a sample-barcoded 5' primer and a J-beta primer mix characterized a second PCR of 7 to 11 cycles. A single record per CDR3 protein comes from TCRdb applying MiXCR to the 5' RACE reads. This sample has about 1 million distinct CDR3 sequences, with approximately 25% found just once. There are a few counts of this clonotype. This same sample was also part of a study on T cells of mothers and their children.

This TCR was recovered from a girl aged 2 to 9 in good health. This chain uses TRBV11-2 with TRBJ2-2, with TRBD1 matching over 7 bases. Sequences were obtained from blood. The CDR3 spells CASSLTGISTGELFF. The DNA for the CDR3 is TGTGCCAGCAGCTTGACAGGGATTTCGACCGGGGAGCTGTTTTTT.